The present entry profiles one T cell receptor (beta chain) with its context. No cognate antigen has been identified for it. No base qualities exist here, and no much larger clone lies one base off it. The listed sequencing device is Illumina NovaSeq 6000. cDNA libraries for TCRalpha and TCRbeta were prepared by 5'RACE using constant-segment primers, with sample barcodes and unique molecular identifiers added. Trizol reagent was used to extract RNA from every sample. Library amplification was performed in two PCR steps, and a second sample barcode and Illumina TruSeq adapters were introduced in the second step. Libraries were sequenced on an Illumina NovaSeq with 2 x 150 bp paired-end reads. Processing in the source paper ran as follows. Reads were demultiplexed and collapsed into UMI-guided consensus sequences with migec v1.2.7. Using mixcr v2.1.11, UMI consensuses were aligned to TRA and TRB V and J templates and then assembled into clonotypes. A clonotype was counted as expanded or contracted only when both edgeR and NoisET called the clonotype significant, with the noise models trained on biological replicates. For edgeR calls, a false discovery rate-adjusted p below 0.01 and a log2 fold-change threshold of 1 were applied. As an exploratory analysis of dynamics, max-normalized trajectories of the 1000 most abundant clonotypes were examined with PCA combined with hierarchical clustering. The CD4 or CD8 phenotype of responding clones was assigned using the separately sequenced CD4+ and CD8+ repertoires. TCRdb itself trimmed the public reads at Q25 with fastp, ran MiXCR and retained productive beta chains. Here each entry gathers all rows of one CDR3 protein and keeps the most common genes and DNA. V and J calls and clone size were set by TCRdb, not the authors. The sample contains about 190,000 distinct CDR3 sequences, 25% to 35% of them found a single time. Over 10% of the sample is in the top ten clones.

These data originate in a study of T-cell memory formation after mild COVID-19 (dated by TCRdb to about 2021). Regarding the complete study: Most TCR sequence clusters were specific to one of the two donors. In a couple of donors, T-cell clones that expanded and contracted after mild COVID-19 were tracked by sequencing TCRalpha and TCRbeta repertoires over time. Two young, previously healthy adult volunteers, one female and one male, were included in the cohort. Points the paper makes about the study in general: The detection of some responding clones in pre-infection memory suggests that pre-existing cross-reactive memory T cells joined the SARS-CoV-2 response. SARS-CoV-2 specificity was not confirmed for the second-wave clones peaking on day 37. Clones that contracted from day 15 to 85 showed balanced CD4/CD8 phenotypes, whereas a second wave of clones that expanded from day 15 to 37 leaned towards CD4+. Contracting CD4+ clones were located mainly in the CM and EM memory subsets, whereas CD8+ clones were found to be enriched in EMRA. The study covered only a couple of mild cases, and larger cohorts including severe cases with pre-infection samples were considered necessary.

Ficoll-Paque density gradient centrifugation was used to isolate PBMCs. The germline V gene gives CDR1 as SQVTM and CDR2 as ANQGSEA. The CDR3 numbers 14 residues from cysteine through phenylalanine. Only the CDR3 DNA stays, 42 bases, in frame from base 1. Germline trimming: 7 bases from V, 3 bases from J; junction bases outside gene matches: 11. Sequencing was done on a sample of PBMCs or a T cell subset sorted from them (not recorded which). This TCR was sampled from an adult woman who had mild COVID-19 (a few samples of this study predate the infection). The sample titles of this study are shuffled in the database, so cell type and time point are left out; the donor was told from shared clones. This receptor chain uses TRBV29-1 and TRBJ2-7; a stretch of 8 junction bases matches TRBD1. CDR3 protein: CSATGTGVIYEQYF. The sequence in DNA is TGCAGCGCGACCGGGACAGGCGTAATCTACGAGCAGTACTTC.